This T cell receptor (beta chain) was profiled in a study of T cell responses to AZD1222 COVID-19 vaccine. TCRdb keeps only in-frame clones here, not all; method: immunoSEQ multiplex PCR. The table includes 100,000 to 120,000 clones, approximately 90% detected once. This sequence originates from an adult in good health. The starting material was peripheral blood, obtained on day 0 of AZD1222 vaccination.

This CDR3 is CASSYFGSGAEAFF. The CDR3 DNA reads as TGTGCCAGCAGTTACTTCGGGTCGGGGGCTGAAGCTTTCTTT. The V and J genes are TRBV6-5 and TRBJ1-1; D perhaps matches TRBD1 (5 bases). Germline V gives CDR1 MNHEY, CDR2 SVGAGI. Trimming left V 1 base short and J 6 bases short, with 12 bases between. The CDR3 runs to 14 residues.